Below, 10 T cell receptor beta chains from the same sample are listed, as sequenced in a study of graft-versus-host responses after intestinal transplantation. Measured with immunoSEQ multiplex PCR; TCRdb has only the in-frame clones, and not every one. The table shows more than 95,000 clones, with approximately 90% occurring only once. The antigens these receptors bind are not known. The sequencing here drew on unstimulated CD4+ T cells sorted from spleen or lymph node cells, taken before intestinal transplant. All receptors come from a human donor who received an intestinal transplant.

The J gene is TRBJ1-6, the V gene TRBV6-4; TRBD1 agrees at 7 bases. The CDR3 has 12 amino acids. Germline CDR1 reads MRHNA; CDR2 reads SNTAGT. The J segment lost 11 bases and the V segment lost 8 bases, leaving 6 bases of the junction unmatched. CDR3 protein: CASPRQGAPLHF. The CDR3 coding sequence is TGTGCCAGCCCTAGGCAGGGGGCACCCCTCCACTTT.

The V call is TRBV28, the J call TRBJ1-2, with unresolved D. V lost 3 bases and J lost 0, with 2 bases in between. The CDR3 is 12 residues long. The germline CDR1 and CDR2 sequences are MDHEN and SYDVKM. The CDR3: CASSFTNYGYTF. The CDR3 coding sequence is TGTGCCAGCAGTTTCACTAACTATGGCTACACCTTC.

The gene calls are TRBV19 and TRBJ1-1; 8 nucleotides agree with TRBD1. This CDR3 region has 16 residues. The ends lost 3 bases at V and 1 base at J; junction bases unmatched: 7. Germline loops: CDR1 LNHDA, CDR2 SQIVND (reference sequence). The CDR3 here is CASSIPWTGSNTEAFF. CDR3 bases: TGTGCCAGTAGTATTCCGTGGACAGGGTCGAACACTGAAGCTTTCTTT.

This chain connects TRBV4-1 to TRBJ2-2, with 12 bases that match TRBD1. The J segment lost 7 bases and the V segment lost 4 bases, leaving 10 bases of the junction unmatched. Germline V gene data show CDR1 as MGHRA and CDR2 as YSYEKL. The CDR3 is 17 amino acids. The CDR3 DNA sequence: TGCGCCAGCAGCCCCGGTCAGGGACAGGGGGCGGGCGGGGAGCTGTTTTTT. It specifies CASSPGQGQGAGGELFF.

This clone appeared a single time. V gene TRBV19 combines with J gene TRBJ1-2; 7 bases fit TRBD1. CDR1 and CDR2 from the germline V gene are LNHDA and SQIVND (reference sequence). The V segment lost 3 bases and the J segment 9 bases; nucleotides outside the gene matches: 4. CDR3 length: 12 residues. CDR3 sequence: CASSIRQGSYTF. CDR3 nucleotides: TGTGCCAGTAGTATTCGACAGGGAAGCTACACCTTC.

This sequence joins TRBV5-1 and TRBJ2-5, with TRBD2 as a possible D gene (6 bases). Germline assignment: CDR1 SGHRS and CDR2 YFSETQ. V gave up 6 bases and J gave up 2 bases, with 20 bases separating them. This CDR3 spans 16 amino acids. CDR3 nucleotide sequence: TGCGCCAGCACCCAAGGACTACTCAGAGGGCAAGAGACCCAGTACTTC. It encodes CASTQGLLRGQETQYF.

The chain combines TRBV5-1 with TRBJ2-5; the match to TRBD2 covers 7 bases. V lost 3 bases to trimming and J lost 2 bases; unmatched junction nucleotides: 4. Germline CDR1 SGHRS, CDR2 YFSETQ. The CDR3 is 14 residues long. CDR3 bases: TGCGCCAGCAGCTATAGCGGGCCACAAGAGACCCAGTACTTC. Translating gives CASSYSGPQETQYF.

The chain uses TRBV5-1 and TRBJ2-7, with D tentatively TRBD2 (5 bases). The CDR3 covers 15 residues. Per germline, CDR1 SGHRS and CDR2 YFSETQ. Trimming removed 1 base from V and 2 bases from J, with 13 bases in between. The CDR3: CASSLNGIPTYEQYF. Here the CDR3 DNA reads TGCGCCAGCAGCTTGAACGGGATCCCCACCTACGAGCAGTACTTC.

The chain links TRBV6-6 to TRBJ2-5, with a possible D match to TRBD1 (6 bases). The end of the DNA is better explained by TRBJ2-7, so the J call may be wrong. Germline V CDR1 and CDR2: MNHNY, SVGAGI (reference sequence). CDR3 length equals 13 residues. The CDR3 loop reads CASSYTGIYEQYF. The CDR3 DNA reads TGTGCCAGCAGTTACACAGGGATATACGAGCAGTACTTC.

This clone is a singleton in its sample. V and J are TRBV4-2 and TRBJ1-3; D is possibly TRBD1 (6 bases). Germline CDR1 reads LGHNA; CDR2 reads YNFKEQ. The CDR3 spans 15 residues. Trimming shortened V by 2 bases and J by 0 bases, and 8 bases separated the two germline ends. CDR3 nucleotides: TGTGCCAGCAGCCAACCAGGGGCCTCTGGAAACACCATATATTTT. Encoded protein: CASSQPGASGNTIYF.